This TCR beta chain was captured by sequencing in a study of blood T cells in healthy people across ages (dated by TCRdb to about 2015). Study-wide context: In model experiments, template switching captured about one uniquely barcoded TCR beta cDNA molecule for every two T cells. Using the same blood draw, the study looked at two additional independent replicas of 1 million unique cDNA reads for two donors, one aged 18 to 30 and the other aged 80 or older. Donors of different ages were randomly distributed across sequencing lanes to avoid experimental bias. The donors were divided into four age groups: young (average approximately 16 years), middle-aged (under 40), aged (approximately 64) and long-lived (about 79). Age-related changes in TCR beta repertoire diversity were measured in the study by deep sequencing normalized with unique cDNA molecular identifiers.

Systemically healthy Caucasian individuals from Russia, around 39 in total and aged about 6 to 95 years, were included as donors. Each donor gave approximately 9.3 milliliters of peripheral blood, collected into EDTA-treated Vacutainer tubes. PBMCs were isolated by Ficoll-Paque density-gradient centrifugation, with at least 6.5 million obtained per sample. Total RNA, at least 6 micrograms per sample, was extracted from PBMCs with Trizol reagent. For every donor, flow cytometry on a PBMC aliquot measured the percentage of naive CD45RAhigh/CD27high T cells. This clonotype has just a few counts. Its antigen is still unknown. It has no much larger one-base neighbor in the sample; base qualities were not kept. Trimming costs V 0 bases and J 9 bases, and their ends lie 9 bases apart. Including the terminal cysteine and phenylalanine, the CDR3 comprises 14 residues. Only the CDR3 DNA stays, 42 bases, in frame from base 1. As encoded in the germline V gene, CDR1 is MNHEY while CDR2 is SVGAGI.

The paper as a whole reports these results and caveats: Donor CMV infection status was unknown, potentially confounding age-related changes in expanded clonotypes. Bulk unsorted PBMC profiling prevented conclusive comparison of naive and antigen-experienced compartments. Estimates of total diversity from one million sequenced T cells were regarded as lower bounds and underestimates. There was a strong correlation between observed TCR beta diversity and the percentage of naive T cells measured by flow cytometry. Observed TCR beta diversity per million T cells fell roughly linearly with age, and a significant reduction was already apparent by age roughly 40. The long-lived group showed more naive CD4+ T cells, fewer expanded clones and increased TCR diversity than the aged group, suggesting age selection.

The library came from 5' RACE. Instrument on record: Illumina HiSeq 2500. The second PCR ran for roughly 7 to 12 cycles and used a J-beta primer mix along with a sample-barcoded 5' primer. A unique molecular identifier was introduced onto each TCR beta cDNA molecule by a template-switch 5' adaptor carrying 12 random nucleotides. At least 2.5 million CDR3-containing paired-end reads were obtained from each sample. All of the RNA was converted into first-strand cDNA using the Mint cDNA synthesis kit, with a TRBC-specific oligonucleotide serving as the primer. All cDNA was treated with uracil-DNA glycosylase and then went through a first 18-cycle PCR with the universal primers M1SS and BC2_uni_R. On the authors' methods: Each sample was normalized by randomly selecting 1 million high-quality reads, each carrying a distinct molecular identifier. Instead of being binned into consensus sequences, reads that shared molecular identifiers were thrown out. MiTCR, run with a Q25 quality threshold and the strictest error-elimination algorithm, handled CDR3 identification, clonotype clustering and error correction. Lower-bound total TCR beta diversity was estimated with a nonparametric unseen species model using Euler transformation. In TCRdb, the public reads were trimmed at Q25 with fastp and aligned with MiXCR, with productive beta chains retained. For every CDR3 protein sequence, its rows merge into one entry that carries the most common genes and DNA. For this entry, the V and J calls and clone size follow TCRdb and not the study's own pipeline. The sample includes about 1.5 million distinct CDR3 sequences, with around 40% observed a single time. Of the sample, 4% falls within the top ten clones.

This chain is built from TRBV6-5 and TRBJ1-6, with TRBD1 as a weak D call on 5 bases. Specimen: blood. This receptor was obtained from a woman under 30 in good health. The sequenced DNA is TGTGCCAGCAGTTACTCCCAGGGATCTTCACCCCTCCACTTT. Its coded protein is CASSYSQGSSPLHF.